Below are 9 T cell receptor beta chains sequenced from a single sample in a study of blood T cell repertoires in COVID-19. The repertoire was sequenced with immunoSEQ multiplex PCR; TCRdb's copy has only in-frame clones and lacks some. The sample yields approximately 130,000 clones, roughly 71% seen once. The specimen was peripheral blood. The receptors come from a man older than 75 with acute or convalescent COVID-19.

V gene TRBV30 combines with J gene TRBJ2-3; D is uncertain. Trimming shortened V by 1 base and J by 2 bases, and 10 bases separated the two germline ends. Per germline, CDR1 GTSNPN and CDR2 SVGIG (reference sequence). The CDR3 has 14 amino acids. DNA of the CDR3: TGTGCCTGGAGTGGGGTAGCAATCACAGATACGCAGTATTTT. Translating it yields CAWSGVAITDTQYF.

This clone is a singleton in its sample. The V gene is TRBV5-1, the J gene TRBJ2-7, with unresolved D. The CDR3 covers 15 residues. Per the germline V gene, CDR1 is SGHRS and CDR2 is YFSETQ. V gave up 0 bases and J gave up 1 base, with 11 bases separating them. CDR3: CASSLGRLNSYEQYF. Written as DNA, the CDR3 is TGCGCCAGCAGCTTGGGCCGGTTAAATTCCTACGAGCAGTACTTC.

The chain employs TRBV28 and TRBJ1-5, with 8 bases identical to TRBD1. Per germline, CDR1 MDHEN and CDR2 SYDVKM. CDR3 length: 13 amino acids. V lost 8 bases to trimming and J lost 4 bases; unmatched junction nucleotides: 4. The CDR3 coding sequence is TGTGCCAGCCGGACAGGGACAAATCAGCCCCAGCATTTT. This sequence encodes CASRTGTNQPQHF.

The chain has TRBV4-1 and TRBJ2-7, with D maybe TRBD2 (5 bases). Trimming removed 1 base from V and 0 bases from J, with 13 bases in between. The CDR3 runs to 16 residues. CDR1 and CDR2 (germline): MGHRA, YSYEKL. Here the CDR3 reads CASSQVRLAGSYEQYF. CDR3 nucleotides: TGCGCCAGCAGCCAAGTACGTCTAGCTGGCTCCTACGAGCAGTACTTC.

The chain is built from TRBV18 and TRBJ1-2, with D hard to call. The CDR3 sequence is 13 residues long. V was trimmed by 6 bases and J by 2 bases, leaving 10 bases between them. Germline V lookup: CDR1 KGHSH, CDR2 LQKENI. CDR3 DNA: TGTGCCAGCTCGCGGGAACAGAACTATGGCTACACCTTC. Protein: CASSREQNYGYTF.

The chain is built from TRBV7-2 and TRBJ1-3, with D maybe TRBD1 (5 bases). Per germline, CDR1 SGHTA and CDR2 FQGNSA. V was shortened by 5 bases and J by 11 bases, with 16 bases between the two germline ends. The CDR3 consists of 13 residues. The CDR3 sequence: CASSGGDGEAIYF. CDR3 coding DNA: TGTGCCAGCAGCGGGGGGGATGGGGAGGCCATATATTTT.

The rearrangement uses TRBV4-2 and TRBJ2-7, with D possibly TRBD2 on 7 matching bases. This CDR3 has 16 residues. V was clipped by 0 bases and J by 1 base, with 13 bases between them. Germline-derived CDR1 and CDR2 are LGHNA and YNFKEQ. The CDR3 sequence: CASSQDRGGLSYEQYF. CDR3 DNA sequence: TGTGCCAGCAGCCAAGATCGCGGGGGCCTATCCTACGAGCAGTACTTC.

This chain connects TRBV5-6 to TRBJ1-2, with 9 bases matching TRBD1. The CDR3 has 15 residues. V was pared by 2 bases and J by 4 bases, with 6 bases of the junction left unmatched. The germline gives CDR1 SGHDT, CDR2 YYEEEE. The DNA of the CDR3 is TGTGCCAGCAGCTTCTCCAACAGGGGGCTCTATGGCTACACCTTC. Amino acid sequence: CASSFSNRGLYGYTF.

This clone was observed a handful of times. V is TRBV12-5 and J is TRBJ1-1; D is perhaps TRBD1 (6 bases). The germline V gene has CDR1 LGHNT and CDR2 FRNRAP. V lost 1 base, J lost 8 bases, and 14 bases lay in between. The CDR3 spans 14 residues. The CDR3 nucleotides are TGTGCTAGTGGTTTGGGACAGGTCGGAGCGGAAGCTTTCTTT. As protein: CASGLGQVGAEAFF. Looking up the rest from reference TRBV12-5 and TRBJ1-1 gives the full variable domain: DARVTQTPRHKVTEMGQEVTMRCQPILGHNTVFWYRQTMMQGLELLAYFRNRAPLDDSGMPKDRFSAEMPDATLATLKIQPSEPRDSAVYFCASGLGQVGAEAFFGQGTRLTVV.